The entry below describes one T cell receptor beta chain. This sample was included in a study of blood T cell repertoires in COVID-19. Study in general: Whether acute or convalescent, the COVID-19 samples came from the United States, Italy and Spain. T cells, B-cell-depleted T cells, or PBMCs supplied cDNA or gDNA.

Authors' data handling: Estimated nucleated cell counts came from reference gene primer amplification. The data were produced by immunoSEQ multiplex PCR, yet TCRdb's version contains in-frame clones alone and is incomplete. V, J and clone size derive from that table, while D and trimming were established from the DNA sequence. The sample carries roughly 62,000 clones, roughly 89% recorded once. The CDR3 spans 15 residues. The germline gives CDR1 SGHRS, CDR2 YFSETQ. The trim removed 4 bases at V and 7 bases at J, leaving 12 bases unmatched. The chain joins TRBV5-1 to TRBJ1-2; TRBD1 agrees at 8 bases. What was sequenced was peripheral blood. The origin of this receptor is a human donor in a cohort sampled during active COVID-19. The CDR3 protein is CASSPEGQGAIGYTF. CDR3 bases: TGCGCCAGCAGCCCCGAGGGGCAGGGGGCGATTGGCTACACCTTC.